This T cell receptor (beta chain) comes out of a study of blood T cell repertoires in COVID-19 (dated by TCRdb to 2018 to 2021). Some background on the complete study: Samples from collaborators originated in the United States, Italy and Spain and spanned both the acute and convalescent phases of COVID-19. The prospective study material was composed of cDNA or gDNA derived from T cells, B-cell-depleted T cells, or PBMCs. The dataset comprised deeply sampled blood TCRbeta repertoires from subjects exposed to, actively infected with, or recovered from COVID-19. The repertoires were released in a freely available public database intended as a resource for research on the immune response to SARS-CoV-2. Samples were obtained from the ongoing ImmuneRACE study (first 160 participants) and from 1,254 subjects provided by 6 global collaborators. The sample metadata nearly always contained a de-identified subject ID, COVID-19 status, age in years and sex. HLA class I and class II types, where available, came from metadata supplied by the sample provider rather than from assay-based typing.

As to this clone: Which antigen it targets is not known. No base quality values were provided; no much bigger clone lies one nucleotide off.

The full study reports these points: The amount of clinical and demographic metadata varied by source and participant and was provided uncurated.

Participants in the prospective study were enrolled through a virtual design, were aged about 18 to 100 years, and lived in 24 United States geographic areas. In the prospective study, cohorts were assigned on the basis of participant-reported clinical history obtained from a screening survey and a study questionnaire. Recovered participants in ImmuneRACE Cohort 3 were defined by two consecutive negative NP/OP PCR tests, clearance by a healthcare professional, or resolution of symptoms. Each participant in the prospective study had whole blood, serum and a nasopharyngeal or oropharyngeal swab collected by mobile phlebotomists. Participants in the prospective study had the option to provide additional blood draws and questionnaires over an approximately 2-month period. Before DNA extraction, prospective study blood samples were shipped either frozen or at room temperature. From cysteine to phenylalanine, the CDR3 is 14 amino acids long. Of all the DNA, just the CDR3 is kept, 42 bases in frame from base 1. V is trimmed back by 3 bases and J by 0 bases, and the junction contains 0 bases that no gene match accounts for. CDR1 is given as LNHNV and CDR2 as YYDKDF, both from the germline V gene (reference sequence).

TCRbeta CDR3 regions were amplified from genomic DNA by means of the immunoSEQ Assay, a bias-controlled multiplex PCR. In the source study's methods: The number of nucleated cells in each sample was estimated by amplification of reference gene primers within the assay. To quantify the absolute abundance of each unique TCRbeta CDR3 rearrangement, sequence reads were collapsed and filtered. For each sample, productive Simpson clonality was calculated as the square root of Simpson's diversity index across productive rearrangements. TCRdb took this table from immuneACCESS and kept in-frame rearrangements with V and J called. Such tables lack part of the clones; where checked against another copy, unresolved V genes explain under half of the gap, and the rest is unexplained. V, J and clone size were drawn from that table, and D and trimming were deduced from the DNA. The table for this sample lists 140,000 to 150,000 clones; about 90% of them were counted only once. Clones ranked in the top ten supply about 10% of the sample.

The sample comprised PBMCs or T cells enriched from blood (not recorded which). This TCR derives from a man aged 55 to 70 who had recovered from COVID-19. The rearrangement combines TRBV15 with TRBJ2-7, with TRBD2 matching 9 junction bases. The CDR3 region has the sequence CATSSSGSSYEQYF. The sequenced DNA: TGTGCCACCAGCAGTAGCGGGAGCTCCTACGAGCAGTACTTC.